The clone carrying this T cell receptor beta chain has more than one count but fewer than ten. The source of the sample is a study of patients and donors after allogeneic stem cell transplantation. TCRdb analysed the RT-PCR reads with MiXCR anew, one entry per CDR3 protein. The sample records roughly 200,000 distinct CDR3 sequences, around two fifths being singletons. The CDR3 loop spans 16 amino acids. Germline CDR1 reads SGHRS; CDR2 reads YFSETQ. V lost 4 bases to trimming and J lost 0 bases, with 14 bases between them. The chain combines TRBV5-1 with TRBJ2-1; possible D gene TRBD1, 5 bases. This TCR came from a human donor who was either an allogeneic HSCT recipient or a stem cell or donor lymphocyte infusion donor (not recorded which). It is not recorded whose cells these are; they may come from a transplant donor. The sequenced material came from blood, either unsorted or a sorted T cell fraction (not recorded which). CDR3: CASSTGQSYSYNEQFF. CDR3 DNA: TGCGCCAGCAGCACCGGACAATCCTACTCCTACAATGAGCAGTTCTTC. The full variable domain, rest sourced from reference TRBV5-1 and TRBJ2-1, is KAGVTQTPRYLIKTRGQQVTLSCSPISGHRSVSWYQQTPGQGLQFLFEYFSETQRNKGNFPGRFSGRQFSNSRSEMNVSTLELGDSALYLCASSTGQSYSYNEQFFGPGTRLTVL.